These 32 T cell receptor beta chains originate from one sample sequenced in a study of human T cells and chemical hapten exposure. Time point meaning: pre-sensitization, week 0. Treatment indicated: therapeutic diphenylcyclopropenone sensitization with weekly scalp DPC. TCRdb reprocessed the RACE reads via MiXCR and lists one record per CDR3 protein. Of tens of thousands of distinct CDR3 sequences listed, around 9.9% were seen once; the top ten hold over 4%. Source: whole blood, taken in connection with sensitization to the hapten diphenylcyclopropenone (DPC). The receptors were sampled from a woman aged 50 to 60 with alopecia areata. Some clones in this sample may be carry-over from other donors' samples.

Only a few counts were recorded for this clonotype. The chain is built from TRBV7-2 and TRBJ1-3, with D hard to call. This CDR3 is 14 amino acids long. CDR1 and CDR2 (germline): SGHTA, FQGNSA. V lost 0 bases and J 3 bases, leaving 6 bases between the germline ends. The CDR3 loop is CASSLAPLGNTIYF. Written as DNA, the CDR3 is TGTGCCAGCAGCTTAGCGCCCCTTGGAAACACCATATATTTT.

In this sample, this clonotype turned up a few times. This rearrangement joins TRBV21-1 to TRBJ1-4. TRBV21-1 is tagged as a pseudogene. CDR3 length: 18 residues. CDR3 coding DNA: TGTGCCAGCAGCAAAGTTGGCGATAAGCACGCAACTAATGAAAAACTGTTTTTT. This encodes CASSKVGDKHATNEKLFF.

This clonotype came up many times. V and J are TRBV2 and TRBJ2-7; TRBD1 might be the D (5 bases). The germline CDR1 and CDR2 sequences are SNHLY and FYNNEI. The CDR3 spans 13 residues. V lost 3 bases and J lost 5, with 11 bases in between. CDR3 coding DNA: TGTGCCAGCAGTGATAGGGGCATAAACGAGCAGTACTTC. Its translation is CASSDRGINEQYF.

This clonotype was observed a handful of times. CDR3 nucleotides: TGTGCCAGCAGCCCCAATCGCGGGGGCCCTTTCACCGGGGAGCTGTTTTTT. Translation: CASSPNRGGPFTGELFF. The chain combines TRBV7-2 with TRBJ2-2; TRBD2 might be the D (7 bases). The CDR3 spans 17 residues. Deletions cut 5 bases from V and 4 bases from J, with 20 bases between. CDR1 is SGHTA and CDR2 is FQGNSA in the germline V gene.

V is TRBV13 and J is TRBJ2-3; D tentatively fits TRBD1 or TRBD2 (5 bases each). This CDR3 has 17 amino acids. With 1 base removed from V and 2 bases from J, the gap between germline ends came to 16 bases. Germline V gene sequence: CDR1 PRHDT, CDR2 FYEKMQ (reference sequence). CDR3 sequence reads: CASSLDPGRRNTDTQYF. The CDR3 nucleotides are TGTGCCAGCAGCTTAGACCCGGGACGGCGAAACACAGATACGCAGTATTTT. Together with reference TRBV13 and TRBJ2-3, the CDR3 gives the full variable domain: AAGVIQSPRHLIKEKRETATLKCYPIPRHDTVYWYQQGPGQDPQFLISFYEKMQSDKGSIPDRFSAQQFSDYHSELNMSSLELGDSALYFCASSLDPGRRNTDTQYFGPGTRLTVL.

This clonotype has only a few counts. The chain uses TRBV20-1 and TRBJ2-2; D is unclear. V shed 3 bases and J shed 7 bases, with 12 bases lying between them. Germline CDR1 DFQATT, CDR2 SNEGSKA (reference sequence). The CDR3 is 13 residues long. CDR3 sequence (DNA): TGCAGTGCTAGTCCCCCGTTGGGCGGGGAGCTGTTTTTT. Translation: CSASPPLGGELFF.

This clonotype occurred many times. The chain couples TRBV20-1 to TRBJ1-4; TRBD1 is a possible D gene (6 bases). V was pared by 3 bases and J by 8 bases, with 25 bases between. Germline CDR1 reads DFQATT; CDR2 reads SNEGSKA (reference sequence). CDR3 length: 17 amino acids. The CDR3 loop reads CSASLRYGGGRGEKLFF. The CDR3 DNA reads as TGCAGTGCTAGCTTGCGTTACGGCGGGGGGCGAGGCGAAAAACTGTTTTTT.

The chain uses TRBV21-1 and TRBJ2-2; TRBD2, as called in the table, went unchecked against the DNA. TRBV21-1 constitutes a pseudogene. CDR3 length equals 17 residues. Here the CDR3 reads CASSQRPQRGNTGELFF. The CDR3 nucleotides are TGTGCCAGCAGCCAGAGGCCCCAGCGGGGGAACACCGGGGAGCTGTTTTTT.

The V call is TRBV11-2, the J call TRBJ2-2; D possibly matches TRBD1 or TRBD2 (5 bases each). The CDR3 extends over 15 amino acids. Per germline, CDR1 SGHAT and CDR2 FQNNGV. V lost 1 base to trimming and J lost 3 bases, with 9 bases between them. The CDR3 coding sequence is TGTGCCAGCAGCTTAGGGGGGAGAGACACCGGGGAGCTGTTTTTT. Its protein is CASSLGGRDTGELFF.

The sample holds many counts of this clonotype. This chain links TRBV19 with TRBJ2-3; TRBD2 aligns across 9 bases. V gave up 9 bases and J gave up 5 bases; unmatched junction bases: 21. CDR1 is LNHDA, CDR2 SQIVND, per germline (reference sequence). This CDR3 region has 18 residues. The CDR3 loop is CASQGGASGVSSRDTQYF. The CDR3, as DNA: TGTGCCAGCCAAGGCGGGGCTAGCGGGGTTTCTTCACGAGATACGCAGTATTTT.

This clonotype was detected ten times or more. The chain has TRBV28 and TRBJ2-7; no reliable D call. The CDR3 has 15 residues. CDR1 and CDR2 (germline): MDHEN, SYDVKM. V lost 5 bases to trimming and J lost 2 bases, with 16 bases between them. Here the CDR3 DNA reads TGTGCCAGCAGTGTCCCGGGTCTAGACACCTACGAGCAGTACTTC. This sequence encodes CASSVPGLDTYEQYF. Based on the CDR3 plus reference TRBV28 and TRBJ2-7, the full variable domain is DVKVTQSSRYLVKRTGEKVFLECVQDMDHENMFWYRQDPGLGLRLIYFSYDVKMKEKGDIPEGYSVSREKKERFSLILESASTNQTSMYLCASSVPGLDTYEQYFGPGTRLTVT.

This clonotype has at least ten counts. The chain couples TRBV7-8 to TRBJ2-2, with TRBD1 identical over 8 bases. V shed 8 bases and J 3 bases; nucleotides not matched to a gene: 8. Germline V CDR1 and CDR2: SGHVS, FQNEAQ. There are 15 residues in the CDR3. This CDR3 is CASPTGAAHTGELFF. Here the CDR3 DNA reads TGTGCCAGCCCGACAGGGGCTGCGCACACCGGGGAGCTGTTTTTT.

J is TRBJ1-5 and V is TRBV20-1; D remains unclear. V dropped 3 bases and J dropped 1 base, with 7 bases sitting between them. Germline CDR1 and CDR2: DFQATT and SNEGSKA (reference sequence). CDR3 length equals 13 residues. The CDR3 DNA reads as TGCAGTGCTAGGAGGGTCAGCAATCAGCCCCAGCATTTT. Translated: CSARRVSNQPQHF.

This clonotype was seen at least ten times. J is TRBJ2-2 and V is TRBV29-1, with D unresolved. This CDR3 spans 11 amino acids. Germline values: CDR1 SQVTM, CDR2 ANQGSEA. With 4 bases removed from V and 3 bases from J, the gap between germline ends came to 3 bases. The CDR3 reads CSVGDTGELFF. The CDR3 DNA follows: TGCAGCGTTGGCGACACCGGGGAGCTGTTTTTT.

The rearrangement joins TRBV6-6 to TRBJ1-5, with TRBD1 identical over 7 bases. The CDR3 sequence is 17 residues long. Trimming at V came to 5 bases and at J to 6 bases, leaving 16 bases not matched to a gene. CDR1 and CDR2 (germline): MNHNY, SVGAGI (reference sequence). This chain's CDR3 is CASSPRGSAGGIQPQHF. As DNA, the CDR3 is TGTGCCAGCAGTCCACGTGGGTCAGCAGGGGGGATTCAGCCCCAGCATTTT.

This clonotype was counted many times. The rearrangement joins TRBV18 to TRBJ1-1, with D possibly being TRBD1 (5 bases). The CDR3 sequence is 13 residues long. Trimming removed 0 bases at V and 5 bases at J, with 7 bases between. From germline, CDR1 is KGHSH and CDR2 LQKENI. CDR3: CASSPPGGTEAFF. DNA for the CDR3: TGTGCCAGCTCACCACCGGGGGGGACTGAAGCTTTCTTT. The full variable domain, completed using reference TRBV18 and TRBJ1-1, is NAGVMQNPRHLVRRRGQEARLRCSPMKGHSHVYWYRQLPEEGLKFMVYLQKENIIDESGMPKERFSAEFPKEGPSILRIQQVVRGDSAAYFCASSPPGGTEAFFGQGTRLTVV.

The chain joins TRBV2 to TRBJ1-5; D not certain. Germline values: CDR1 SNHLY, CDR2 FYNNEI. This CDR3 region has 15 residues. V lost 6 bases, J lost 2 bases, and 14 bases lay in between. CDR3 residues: CASRGYYGGNQPQHF. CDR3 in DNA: TGTGCCAGCAGGGGATACTACGGGGGCAATCAGCCCCAGCATTTT.

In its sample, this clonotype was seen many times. The CDR3 DNA reads TGTGCCAGCAGTTTCTCCACTAGCGGGGTTGCATATGAGCAGTTCTTC. Translating gives CASSFSTSGVAYEQFF. The chain is built from TRBV12-3 or TRBV12-4 and TRBJ2-1; TRBD2 aligns across 10 bases. J lost 8 bases, V lost 3 bases, and 10 bases had no gene match. The CDR3 runs 16 residues.

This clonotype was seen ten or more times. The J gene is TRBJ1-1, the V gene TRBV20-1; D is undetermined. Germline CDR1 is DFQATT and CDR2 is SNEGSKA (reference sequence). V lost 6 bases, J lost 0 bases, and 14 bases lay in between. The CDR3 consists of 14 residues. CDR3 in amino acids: CSADRHVMNTEAFF. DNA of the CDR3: TGCAGTGCCGATAGACATGTTATGAACACTGAAGCTTTCTTT.

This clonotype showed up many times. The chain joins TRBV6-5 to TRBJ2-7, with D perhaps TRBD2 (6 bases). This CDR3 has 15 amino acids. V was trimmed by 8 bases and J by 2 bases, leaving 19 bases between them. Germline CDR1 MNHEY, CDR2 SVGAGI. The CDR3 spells CASSPGAGGTYEQYF. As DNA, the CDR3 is TGTGCCAGCTCCCCCGGAGCAGGCGGGACCTACGAGCAGTACTTC.

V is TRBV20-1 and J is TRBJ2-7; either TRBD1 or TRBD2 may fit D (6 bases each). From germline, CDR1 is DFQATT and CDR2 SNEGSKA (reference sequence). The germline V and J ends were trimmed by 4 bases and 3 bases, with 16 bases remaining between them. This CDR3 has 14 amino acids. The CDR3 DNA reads TGCAGTGCTAAACCGAGGGGGGCAAACTACGAGCAGTACTTC. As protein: CSAKPRGANYEQYF.

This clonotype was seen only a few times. CDR3 nucleotides: TGCAGTGCTAGAGGCCCGACGGGGAATGAGCAGTTCTTC. Translated: CSARGPTGNEQFF. The chain recombines TRBV20-1 with TRBJ2-1, with D tentatively TRBD2 (5 bases). Germline CDR1 and CDR2: DFQATT and SNEGSKA (reference sequence). The CDR3 has 13 amino acids. Trimming took 1 base from V and 7 from J, leaving 11 bases between them.

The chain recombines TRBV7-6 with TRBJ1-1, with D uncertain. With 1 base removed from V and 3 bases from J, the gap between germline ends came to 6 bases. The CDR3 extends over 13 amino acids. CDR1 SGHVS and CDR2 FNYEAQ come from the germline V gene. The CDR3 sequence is CASSLGLYTEAFF. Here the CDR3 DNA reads TGTGCCAGCAGCTTAGGGCTATACACTGAAGCTTTCTTT. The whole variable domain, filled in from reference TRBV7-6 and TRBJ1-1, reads GAGVSQSPRYKVTKRGQDVALRCDPISGHVSLYWYRQALGQGPEFLTYFNYEAQQDKSGLPNDRFSAERPEGSISTLTIQRTEQRDSAMYRCASSLGLYTEAFFGQGTRLTVV.

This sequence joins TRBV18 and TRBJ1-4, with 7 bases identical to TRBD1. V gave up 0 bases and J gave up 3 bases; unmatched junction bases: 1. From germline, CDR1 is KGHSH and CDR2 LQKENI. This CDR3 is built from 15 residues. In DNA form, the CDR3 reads TGTGCCAGCTCACCACCCGGGACAGCTAATGAAAAACTGTTTTTT. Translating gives CASSPPGTANEKLFF.

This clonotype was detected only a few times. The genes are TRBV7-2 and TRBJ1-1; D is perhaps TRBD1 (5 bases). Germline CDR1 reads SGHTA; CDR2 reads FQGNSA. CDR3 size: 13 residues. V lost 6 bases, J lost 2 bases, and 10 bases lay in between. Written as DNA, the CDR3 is TGTGCCAGCAGTGAGGGGTTAAACACTGAAGCTTTCTTT. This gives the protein CASSEGLNTEAFF. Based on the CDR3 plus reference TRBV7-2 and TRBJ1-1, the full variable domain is GAGVSQSPSNKVTEKGKDVELRCDPISGHTALYWYRQSLGQGLEFLIYFQGNSAPDKSGLPSDRFSAERTGGSVSTLTIQRTQQEDSAVYLCASSEGLNTEAFFGQGTRLTVV.

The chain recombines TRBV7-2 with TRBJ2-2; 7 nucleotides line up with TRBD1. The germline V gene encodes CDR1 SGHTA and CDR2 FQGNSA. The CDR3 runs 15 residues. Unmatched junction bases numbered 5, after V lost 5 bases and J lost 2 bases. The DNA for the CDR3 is TGTGCCAGCAGCGTCCACAGGGGAAACACCGGGGAGCTGTTTTTT. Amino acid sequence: CASSVHRGNTGELFF.

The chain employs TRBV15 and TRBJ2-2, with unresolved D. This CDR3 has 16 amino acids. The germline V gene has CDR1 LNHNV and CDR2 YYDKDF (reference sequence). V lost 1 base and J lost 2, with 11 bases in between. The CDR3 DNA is TGTGCCACCAGCAGAGGGCCAGTCTCCAACACCGGGGAGCTGTTTTTT. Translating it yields CATSRGPVSNTGELFF.

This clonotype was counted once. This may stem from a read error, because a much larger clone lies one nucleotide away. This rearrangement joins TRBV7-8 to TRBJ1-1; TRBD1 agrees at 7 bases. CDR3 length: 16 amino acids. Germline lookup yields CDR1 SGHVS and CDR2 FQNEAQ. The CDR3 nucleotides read TGTGCCAGCAGCTTAAGACAGGGCAGCGGTGTCACTAAAGCTTTCTTT. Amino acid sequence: CASSLRQGSGVTKAFF.

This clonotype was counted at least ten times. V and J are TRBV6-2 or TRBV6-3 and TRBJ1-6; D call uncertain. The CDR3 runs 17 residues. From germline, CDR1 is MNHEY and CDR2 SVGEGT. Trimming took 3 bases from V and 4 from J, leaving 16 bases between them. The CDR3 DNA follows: TGTGCCAGCAGTTATGGTGCCCTCGGTGGGTATAATTCACCCCTCCACTTT. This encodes CASSYGALGGYNSPLHF.

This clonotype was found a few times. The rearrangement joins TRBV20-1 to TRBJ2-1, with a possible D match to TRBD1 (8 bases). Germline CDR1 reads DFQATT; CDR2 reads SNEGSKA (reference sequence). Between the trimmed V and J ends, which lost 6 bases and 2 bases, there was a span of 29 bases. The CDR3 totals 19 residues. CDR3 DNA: TGCAGTGCCCGACGTCACAGGGGGGGAGTCTCTGAACCCTACAATGAGCAGTTCTTC. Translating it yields CSARRHRGGVSEPYNEQFF.

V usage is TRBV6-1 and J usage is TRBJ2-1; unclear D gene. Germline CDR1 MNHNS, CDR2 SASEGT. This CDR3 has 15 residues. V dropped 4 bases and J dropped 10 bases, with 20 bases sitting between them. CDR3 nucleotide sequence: TGTGCCAGCAGTGCTACAATTAGCAGTTCGTCCGAGCAGTTCTTC. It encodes CASSATISSSSEQFF.

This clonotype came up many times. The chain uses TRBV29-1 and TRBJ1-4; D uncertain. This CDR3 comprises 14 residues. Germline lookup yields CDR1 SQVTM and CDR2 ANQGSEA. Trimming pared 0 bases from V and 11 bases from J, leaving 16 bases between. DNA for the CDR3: TGCAGCGTTGAAGAGCTCGCGGAGACGGGGAAACTGTTTTTT. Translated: CSVEELAETGKLFF.